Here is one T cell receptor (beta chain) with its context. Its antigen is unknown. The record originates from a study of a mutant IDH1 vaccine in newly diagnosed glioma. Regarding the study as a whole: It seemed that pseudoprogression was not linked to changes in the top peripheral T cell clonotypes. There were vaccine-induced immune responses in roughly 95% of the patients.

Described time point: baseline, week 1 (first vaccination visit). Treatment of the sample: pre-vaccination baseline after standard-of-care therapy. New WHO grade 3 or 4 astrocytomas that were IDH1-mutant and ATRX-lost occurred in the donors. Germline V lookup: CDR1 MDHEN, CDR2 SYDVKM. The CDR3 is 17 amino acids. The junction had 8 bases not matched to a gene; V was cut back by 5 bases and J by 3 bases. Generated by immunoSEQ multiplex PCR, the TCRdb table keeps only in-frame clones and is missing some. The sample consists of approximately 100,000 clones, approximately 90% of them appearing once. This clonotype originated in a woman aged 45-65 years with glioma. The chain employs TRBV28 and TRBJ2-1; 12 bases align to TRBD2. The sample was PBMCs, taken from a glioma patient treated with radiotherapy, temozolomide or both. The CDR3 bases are TGTGCCAGCAGTAGGGCTAGCGGGAGGGAGAGCTACAATGAGCAGTTCTTC. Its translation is CASSRASGRESYNEQFF.